These 28 T cell receptor beta chains originate from one sample sequenced in a study of STAT3 mutations in large granular lymphocyte leukemia. General study results and limits: Every T-LGLL patient had at least one immunodominant TCRbeta clonotype.

Data came from immunoSEQ multiplex PCR; TCRdb stores just in-frame clones and leaves some out. This table holds about 42,000 clones, roughly three quarters found once. The antigens of these receptors remain unknown. The material sequenced was PBMCs. All receptors derive from a human donor with T large granular lymphocyte leukemia. Some clones in this sample may be carry-over from other donors' samples.

DNA for the CDR3: TGTGCCAGCAGCCAGTCTTCTAGCACAGATACGCAGTATTTT. Encoded protein: CASSQSSSTDTQYF. The chain employs TRBV14 and TRBJ2-3; the D is unclear. The CDR3 length is 14 residues. Trimming shortened V by 3 bases and J by 0 bases, and 7 bases separated the two germline ends. The germline gives CDR1 SGHDN, CDR2 FVKESK. The variable domain in full, completed from reference TRBV14 and TRBJ2-3, reads EAGVTQFPSHSVIEKGQTVTLRCDPISGHDNLYWYRRVMGKEIKFLLHFVKESKQDESGMPNNRFLAERTGGTYSTLKVQPAELEDSGVYFCASSQSSSTDTQYFGPGTRLTVL.

The CDR3 reads CASRPQGGGYNEQFF. DNA for the CDR3: TGTGCCAGCCGACCTCAGGGGGGCGGGTACAATGAGCAGTTCTTC. V usage is TRBV7-2 and J usage is TRBJ2-1; possible D gene TRBD1, 7 bases. The CDR3 sequence is 15 residues long. Trimming removed 8 bases from V and 4 bases from J, with 18 bases in between. CDR1 and CDR2 from the germline V gene are SGHTA and FQGNSA.

The J gene is TRBJ1-2, the V gene TRBV19; 10 nucleotides line up with TRBD1. The ends lost 4 bases at V and 8 bases at J; junction bases unmatched: 13. Germline V gene lookup returns CDR1 LNHDA and CDR2 SQIVND (reference sequence). The CDR3 sequence is 16 residues long. The CDR3, as DNA: TGTGCCAGTAGTACCTCTCGACAGGGGGCAACCTACGGCTACACCTTC. Protein product: CASSTSRQGATYGYTF.

The gene calls are TRBV5-5 and TRBJ1-4; D is possibly TRBD1 (6 bases). V dropped 5 bases and J dropped 4 bases, with 27 bases sitting between them. From germline, CDR1 is SGHKS and CDR2 YYEKEE (reference sequence). This CDR3 spans 19 amino acids. CDR3 amino acids: CASSLSPGQSRWLNEKLFF. CDR3 DNA: TGTGCCAGCAGTCTAAGCCCGGGACAAAGTCGCTGGCTTAATGAAAAACTGTTTTTT.

This chain uses TRBV19 with TRBJ2-4, with 8 bases matching TRBD2. With V trimmed by 2 bases and J by 1 base, 7 bases remained unmatched. This CDR3 comprises 17 residues. Germline-derived CDR1 and CDR2 are LNHDA and SQIVND (reference sequence). The CDR3 region has the DNA TGTGCCAGTAGTATACAGCCGGGGGGGGCGGCCAAAAACATTCAGTACTTC. This translates into CASSIQPGGAAKNIQYF.

J is TRBJ2-2 and V is TRBV19; 8 bases are a match to TRBD2. V shed 4 bases, J shed 2 bases, and the junction held 9 bases outside the gene matches. From germline, CDR1 is LNHDA and CDR2 SQIVND (reference sequence). The CDR3 has 17 residues. CDR3 sequence reads: CASSRPSGPANTGELFF. The CDR3 DNA reads as TGTGCCAGTAGTAGACCTAGCGGGCCTGCTAACACCGGGGAGCTGTTTTTT.

The chain joins TRBV4-3 to TRBJ1-5; D not resolved. Germline CDR1 reads LGHNA; CDR2 reads YSLEER. Trimming cost V 0 bases and J 6 bases, with 15 bases left between them. The CDR3 runs to 16 residues. CDR3: CASSQDWARPGQPQHF. The CDR3 nucleotides are TGCGCCAGCAGCCAAGATTGGGCCCGCCCTGGTCAGCCCCAGCATTTT.

The chain couples TRBV7-9 to TRBJ2-1, with 9 bases matching TRBD2. Trimming removed 6 bases from V and 2 bases from J; junction bases left unmatched: 8. This CDR3 comprises 16 residues. The germline V gene has CDR1 SEHNR and CDR2 FQNEAQ (reference sequence). The chain's CDR3 is CASSLLAGWTYNEQFF. The CDR3 DNA reads TGTGCCAGCAGTCTCCTAGCGGGGTGGACCTACAATGAGCAGTTCTTC.

The chain uses TRBV19 and TRBJ1-1; perhaps TRBD1 as D (5 bases). Germline assignment: CDR1 LNHDA and CDR2 SQIVND (reference sequence). This CDR3 has 12 residues. Trimming removed 5 bases at V and 7 bases at J, with 11 bases between. CDR3 nucleotide sequence: TGTGCCAGTAGTCAACCGGGACTTGAAGCTTTCTTT. Its translation is CASSQPGLEAFF. Drawing the rest from reference TRBV19 and TRBJ1-1, the complete variable domain is DGGITQSPKYLFRKEGQNVTLSCEQNLNHDAMYWYRQDPGQGLRLIYYSQIVNDFQKGDIAEGYSVSREKKESFPLTVTSAQKNPTAFYLCASSQPGLEAFFGQGTRLTVV.

This clone appeared once. The chain recombines TRBV6-5 with TRBJ2-7; D unresolved. From germline, CDR1 is MNHEY and CDR2 SVGAGI. The CDR3 contains 12 residues. V lost 5 bases and J lost 6, with 11 bases in between. This CDR3 is CASSKWDSEQYF. The CDR3 DNA is TGTGCCAGCAGTAAATGGGATTCCGAGCAGTACTTC.

The chain uses TRBV5-6 and TRBJ1-5; perhaps TRBD1 as D (5 bases). The CDR3 contains 13 residues. V lost 1 base, J lost 6 bases, and 8 bases lay in between. The germline V gene encodes CDR1 SGHDT and CDR2 YYEEEE. The CDR3 sequence: CASSLTGGQPQHF. DNA for the CDR3: TGTGCCAGCAGCTTGACGGGGGGTCAGCCCCAGCATTTT.

V usage is TRBV18 and J usage is TRBJ1-1; D is perhaps TRBD1 (5 bases). Germline CDR1 reads KGHSH; CDR2 reads LQKENI. V gave up 3 bases and J gave up 6 bases, with 17 bases separating them. This CDR3 comprises 15 residues. CDR3 in DNA: TGTGCCAGCTCACCGGGCGACAGACCGGGCGCTGAAGCTTTCTTT. Translating gives CASSPGDRPGAEAFF.

The rearrangement joins TRBV7-8 to TRBJ1-1; 8 bases line up with TRBD1. This CDR3 has 13 amino acids. Trimming removed 4 bases from V and 11 bases from J; junction bases left unmatched: 9. Germline V gives CDR1 SGHVS, CDR2 FQNEAQ. The CDR3 loop is CASSSQTGVTAFF. As DNA, the CDR3 is TGTGCCAGCAGCTCCCAGACAGGGGTGACGGCTTTCTTT.

The chain uses TRBV28 and TRBJ2-2; no reliable D call. Germline V gene data show CDR1 as MDHEN and CDR2 as SYDVKM. This CDR3 has 15 amino acids. V lost 5 bases and J 0 bases, leaving 10 bases between the germline ends. In nucleotides, the CDR3 is TGTGCCAGCAGTGGACCGGGCCCGAACACCGGGGAGCTGTTTTTT. Residues: CASSGPGPNTGELFF.

This chain uses TRBV18 with TRBJ1-4; TRBD1 agrees at 7 bases. The length of the CDR3 is 15 residues. V dropped 1 base and J dropped 8; count of bases not matched to a gene: 7. Germline loops: CDR1 KGHSH, CDR2 LQKENI. CDR3: CASSPQGALEEKLFF. Here the CDR3 DNA reads TGTGCCAGCTCACCACAGGGGGCTTTAGAAGAAAAACTGTTTTTT.

This sequence joins TRBV29-1 and TRBJ2-5, with D unresolved. Germline V lookup: CDR1 SQVTM, CDR2 ANQGSEA. The CDR3 extends over 14 amino acids. The V and J ends lost 2 bases and 2 bases respectively, with 12 bases between them. The CDR3 DNA follows: TGCAGCGTTGAAAATGAACAGTATCAAGAGACCCAGTACTTC. This translates into CSVENEQYQETQYF.

The J gene is TRBJ2-3, the V gene TRBV5-1; D not certain. V lost 4 bases and J lost 4, with 22 bases in between. The CDR3 contains 17 residues. Germline V gives CDR1 SGHRS, CDR2 YFSETQ. DNA of the CDR3: TGCGCCAGCAGCCCTGGACGGTCTACAAGAAGGTCAGATACGCAGTATTTT. Translating gives CASSPGRSTRRSDTQYF. The variable domain in full, completed from reference TRBV5-1 and TRBJ2-3, reads KAGVTQTPRYLIKTRGQQVTLSCSPISGHRSVSWYQQTPGQGLQFLFEYFSETQRNKGNFPGRFSGRQFSNSRSEMNVSTLELGDSALYLCASSPGRSTRRSDTQYFGPGTRLTVL.

V is TRBV2 and J is TRBJ1-4; 7 bases are shared with TRBD1. The germline V gene has CDR1 SNHLY and CDR2 FYNNEI. Losses at the gene ends were 5 bases for V and 6 bases for J; bases not matched to a gene: 6. The CDR3 has 14 residues. The CDR3 region has the DNA TGTGCCAGCAGTAAGGGGGCGCGGTATGAAAAACTGTTTTTT. Translation gives CASSKGARYEKLFF.

This clone was counted a single time. The chain couples TRBV28 to TRBJ1-5, with 7 nucleotides matching TRBD1. This CDR3 has 13 amino acids. The junction had 5 bases not matched to a gene; V was cut back by 5 bases and J by 7 bases. Germline values: CDR1 MDHEN, CDR2 SYDVKM. CDR3 in amino acids: CASSGQVGQPQHF. In DNA, the CDR3 is TGTGCCAGCAGTGGACAGGTCGGGCAGCCCCAGCATTTT.

This clone appeared a few times. CDR3 DNA sequence: TGTGCCAGCAGCTTAGGGGGAATATGGGACGAGCAGTACGTC. Encoded protein: CASSLGGIWDEQYV. The V call is TRBV7-6, the J call TRBJ2-7, with D hard to call. Trimming pared 1 base from V and 5 bases from J, leaving 12 bases between. Germline values: CDR1 SGHVS, CDR2 FNYEAQ. The CDR3 length is 14 residues.

This rearrangement joins TRBV19 to TRBJ1-6; 9 bases match TRBD1. Germline V CDR1 and CDR2: LNHDA, SQIVND (reference sequence). The ends lost 5 bases at V and 3 bases at J; junction bases unmatched: 5. This CDR3 region has 16 residues. The CDR3 sequence: CASSGATGGYNSPLHF. DNA of the CDR3: TGTGCCAGTAGTGGGGCGACAGGGGGCTATAATTCACCCCTCCACTTT.

This chain connects TRBV2 to TRBJ1-4, with D possibly TRBD1 on 5 matching bases. V dropped 1 base and J dropped 0 bases, with 6 bases sitting between them. Germline V gene lookup returns CDR1 SNHLY and CDR2 FYNNEI. The CDR3 consists of 15 residues. The CDR3 sequence is CASSEVGATNEKLFF. Written as DNA, the CDR3 is TGTGCCAGCAGTGAAGTAGGGGCAACTAATGAAAAACTGTTTTTT.

The chain employs TRBV29-1 and TRBJ2-7; D is possibly TRBD1 or TRBD2 (5 bases each). Germline CDR1 SQVTM, CDR2 ANQGSEA. Trimming removed 5 bases from V and 6 bases from J, with 17 bases in between. This CDR3 comprises 13 residues. For the CDR3, the DNA is TGCAGCGTTCCCGGGCGCCTTGGGGGCGAGCAGTACTTC. It is translated as CSVPGRLGGEQYF.

CDR3 amino acids: CASSQAGTGFTEAFF. The CDR3 DNA follows: TGTGCCAGCAGCCAAGCCGGGACAGGGTTCACTGAAGCTTTCTTT. The chain has TRBV14 and TRBJ1-1; 9 nucleotides align to TRBD1. The germline CDR1 and CDR2 sequences are SGHDN and FVKESK. This CDR3 is built from 15 residues. V trimming: 1 base; J trimming: 4 bases; junction bases outside the gene matches: 4.

The rearrangement links TRBV9 to TRBJ1-1; D uncertain. This CDR3 comprises 15 residues. The germline V gene has CDR1 SGDLS and CDR2 YYNGEE. The V gene lost 0 bases and the J gene lost 5 bases, with 14 bases spanning the gap. The DNA of the CDR3 is TGTGCCAGCAGCGTAGGTCTGGGGAGAAGAACTGAAGCTTTCTTT. This translates into CASSVGLGRRTEAFF.

The chain combines TRBV4-2 with TRBJ1-6; 11 nucleotides match TRBD1. From germline, CDR1 is LGHNA and CDR2 YNFKEQ. After removal of 2 bases from V and 9 bases from J, the junction contained 21 bases not matched to a gene. There are 21 residues in the CDR3. The CDR3 DNA reads as TGTGCCAGCAGCCAAAGATCCGGGACAGGGGGTCTTCTTTCCAACCCTTCACCCCTCCACTTT. Its protein product is CASSQRSGTGGLLSNPSPLHF.

This clone has just a few counts. The chain carries TRBV5-1 and TRBJ2-5; the match to TRBD1 covers 7 bases. The germline V gene has CDR1 SGHRS and CDR2 YFSETQ. This CDR3 contains 13 residues. The J segment lost 3 bases and the V segment lost 2 bases, leaving 1 base of the junction unmatched. CDR3 DNA: TGCGCCAGCAGCTTTACAGGGGAAGAGACCCAGTACTTC. As protein: CASSFTGEETQYF.

The chain employs TRBV5-1 and TRBJ2-7, with 8 bases identical to TRBD1. The CDR3 has 15 amino acids. Germline trimming cut 4 bases from V and 2 bases from J; bases unmatched to any gene: 8. Germline CDR1 reads SGHRS; CDR2 reads YFSETQ. The CDR3 reads CASSLGQGSAYEQYV. The CDR3, as DNA: TGCGCCAGCAGCCTAGGACAGGGTAGCGCCTACGAGCAGTACGTC.